This T cell receptor (beta chain) was sequenced during a study of blood T cell repertoires in COVID-19. The CDR3 length is 15 residues. Trimming cost V 4 bases and J 12 bases, with 23 bases left between them. CDR1 and CDR2 from the germline V gene are SGHRS and YFSETQ. Repertoires were generated with immunoSEQ multiplex PCR, while TCRdb's copy carries only in-frame clones and drops some. The data show just under 90,000 clones, approximately 91% seen once. Sequenced sample: peripheral blood. V and J are TRBV5-1 and TRBJ2-1; maybe TRBD1 (6 bases). The TCR sequence derives from a man aged 60-69 years with acute or convalescent COVID-19. In DNA form, the CDR3 reads TGCGCCAGCAGCGAGAAGACAGGAACCTCAAGAACGCAGTTCTTC. Amino acid sequence: CASSEKTGTSRTQFF.